This T cell receptor (beta chain) is drawn from a study of blood T cells in healthy people across ages. Regarding this clonotype: What it binds is unknown. A much larger clone is a single base away; this may be a read error.

The CDR3 loop spans 13 amino acids. Study findings and constraints: Unsorted PBMCs blocked a conclusive comparison of naive and antigen-experienced cells. The percentage of naive T cells correlated strongly with TCR beta diversity.

Sample-barcoded 5' priming and a J-beta primer mix drove a second PCR of roughly 7 to 11 cycles. The template-switch adaptor was a 5' adaptor with 12 random nucleotides. It tagged each cDNA molecule. TCRdb processed the 5' RACE reads anew with MiXCR; each CDR3 protein has one entry. The sample has some 790,000 distinct CDR3 sequences; more than 25% are singletons. Samples each yielded at least 5 micrograms of total RNA. Material: blood. The chain links TRBV12-3 or TRBV12-4 to TRBJ1-6; D is perhaps TRBD1 (5 bases). The TCR comes from a woman of 80 years or more in good health. The CDR3, as DNA: TGTGCCAGCAGTTTGGGACGCGGTTCACCCCCCCACTTT. Residues: CASSLGRGSPPHF.